The clone carrying this T cell receptor (beta chain) was seen many times. Its antigen is not identified. TCRdb recomputed calls from the 5' RACE reads with MiXCR, one row per CDR3 protein. Of around 670,000 distinct CDR3 sequences detected, 5.5% to 7.5% appear once; the ten largest clones hold 1.5% to 2%. This CDR3 has 14 amino acids. CDR1 and CDR2 from the germline V gene are SQVTM and ANQGSEA. The data derive from a study of identical twins. Healthy Caucasians alone served as donors. The study, taken as a whole, reports: Out-of-frame beta sequences exhibited a weaker degree of excess twin sharing. Invariant cells of the MAIT and iNKT types might have partly distorted the zero-insertion analyses. Fewer insertions characterized abundant cord blood beta clonotypes, whereas memory repertoires showed none.

The TCR originated in a man between 18 and 35 years old in good health. The sequenced material came from naive T cells sorted from blood. V gene TRBV29-1 combines with J gene TRBJ2-1; 7 bases align to TRBD2. In DNA, the CDR3 is TGCAGAGATATATGGGAGGGCCTCTACAATGAGCAGTTCTTC. It translates to CRDIWEGLYNEQFF.